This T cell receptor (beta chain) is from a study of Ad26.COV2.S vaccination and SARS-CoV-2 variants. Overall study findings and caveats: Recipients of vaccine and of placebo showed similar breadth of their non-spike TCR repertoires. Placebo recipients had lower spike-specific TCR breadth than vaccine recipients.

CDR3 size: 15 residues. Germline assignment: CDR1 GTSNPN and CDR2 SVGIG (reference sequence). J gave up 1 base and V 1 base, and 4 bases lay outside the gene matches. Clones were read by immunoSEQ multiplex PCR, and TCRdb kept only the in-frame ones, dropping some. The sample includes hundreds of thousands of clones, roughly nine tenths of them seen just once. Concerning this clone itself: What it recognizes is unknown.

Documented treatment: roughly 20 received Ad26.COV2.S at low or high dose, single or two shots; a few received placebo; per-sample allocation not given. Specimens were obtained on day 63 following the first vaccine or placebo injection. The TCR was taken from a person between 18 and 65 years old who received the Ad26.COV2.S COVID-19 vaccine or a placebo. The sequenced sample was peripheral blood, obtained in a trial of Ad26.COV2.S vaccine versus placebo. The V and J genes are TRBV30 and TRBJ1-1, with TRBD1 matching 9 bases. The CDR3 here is CAWSAATGGNTEAFF. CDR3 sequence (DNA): TGTGCCTGGAGTGCCGCGACAGGGGGGAACACTGAAGCTTTCTTT.